This T cell receptor beta chain was sequenced during a study of regulatory T cells in long-lasting Graves disease. Whole-study results and caveats: Persistent disease exhibited a predilection for TRBV28, TRBJ1-2 and TRBJ2-5.

The CDR3 length is 15 residues. Trimming took 5 bases from V and 5 from J, leaving 17 bases between them. Per the germline V gene, CDR1 is MDHEN and CDR2 is SYDVKM. This clonotype was detected ten times or more. Its antigen is unidentified. Time point in this sample: newly diagnosed GD, antithyroid drugs for less than 3 months. The TCR library was prepared using RNA isolated from PBMCs. Arm-PCR with iRepertoire HTBI primers amplified the CDR3 regions for these TCR beta libraries. TCRdb reprocessed the multiplex PCR reads with MiXCR, giving one entry per CDR3 protein. This table has a few hundred thousand distinct CDR3 sequences, 14% to 15% appearing once. This sample also belongs to another study, concerning T cells in Graves' hyperthyroidism and ophthalmopathy.

The source of this sequence is a woman in her forties with Graves disease. Sequences were derived from peripheral blood mononuclear cells (PBMCs), sampled at new diagnosis, from a patient treated with antithyroid drugs. J is TRBJ2-3 and V is TRBV28, with no clear D. Written as DNA, the CDR3 is TGTGCCAGCAGTCCGGAAACCCTGGGTATAGATACGCAGTATTTT. Translated: CASSPETLGIDTQYF.